One and the same sample provided the 2 T cell receptor beta chains below, sequenced in a study of T cells in Graves' hyperthyroidism and ophthalmopathy. RNA transcripts yielded amplified TCR beta CDR3 regions. HTBI primers were employed in a first-round RT-PCR of the TCR CDR3. TCRdb re-analysed the multiplex PCR reads in MiXCR, keeping a single row per CDR3 protein. This sample has a few hundred thousand distinct CDR3 sequences, with roughly 15% found just once. Material: blood. The origin of the receptors is a woman aged 40 to 50 with Graves' ophthalmopathy.

This clonotype came up many times. The chain employs TRBV20-1 and TRBJ2-1; unclear D gene. Per germline, CDR1 DFQATT and CDR2 SNEGSKA (reference sequence). The ends were cut back, 7 bases at V and 0 bases at J, with 10 bases in the middle. This CDR3 contains 13 residues. The CDR3 sequence: CSVNTYSYNEQFF. The CDR3 DNA follows: TGCAGTGTTAACACCTACTCCTACAATGAGCAGTTCTTC.

At least ten counts were recorded for this clonotype. The chain carries TRBV30 and TRBJ2-5; D gene uncertain. CDR1 and CDR2 from the germline V gene are GTSNPN and SVGIG (reference sequence). V was clipped by 1 base and J by 5 bases, with 11 bases between them. The CDR3 sequence is 13 residues long. The CDR3 DNA reads TGTGCCTGGAGTGCCCTGACTTGGGAGACCCAGTACTTC. This sequence encodes CAWSALTWETQYF. The variable domain in full, completed from reference TRBV30 and TRBJ2-5, reads SQTIHQWPATLVQPVGSPLSLECTVEGTSNPNLYWYRQAAGRGLQLLFYSVGIGQISSEVPQNLSASRPQDRQFILSSKKLLLSDSGFYLCAWSALTWETQYFGPGTRLLVL.